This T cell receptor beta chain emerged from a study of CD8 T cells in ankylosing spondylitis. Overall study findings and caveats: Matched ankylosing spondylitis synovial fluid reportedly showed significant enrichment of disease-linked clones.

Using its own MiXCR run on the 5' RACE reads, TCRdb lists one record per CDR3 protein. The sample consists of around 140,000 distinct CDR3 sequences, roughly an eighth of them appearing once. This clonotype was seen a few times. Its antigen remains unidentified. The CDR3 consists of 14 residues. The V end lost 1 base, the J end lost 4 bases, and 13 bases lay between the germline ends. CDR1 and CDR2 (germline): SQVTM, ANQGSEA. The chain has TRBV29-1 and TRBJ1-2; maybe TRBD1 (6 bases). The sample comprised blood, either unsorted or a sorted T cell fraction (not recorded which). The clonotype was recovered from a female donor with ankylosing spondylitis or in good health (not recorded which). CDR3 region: CSVEGKGGGYGYTF. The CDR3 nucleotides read TGCAGCGTTGAAGGGAAAGGGGGAGGCTATGGCTACACCTTC. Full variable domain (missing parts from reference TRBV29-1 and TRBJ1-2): SAVISQKPSRDICQRGTSLTIQCQVDSQVTMMFWYRQQPGQSLTLIATANQGSEATYESGFVIDKFPISRPNLTFSTLTVSNMSPEDSSIYLCSVEGKGGGYGYTFGSGTRLTVV.